This T cell receptor beta chain was sequenced during a study of identical twins. Study outcomes and limitations: High-abundance cord blood beta clonotypes had fewer insertions; memory repertoires showed none. These conclusions were based on statistical analysis (cross-sectional, not following the same donors).

Healthy Caucasians, and only they, were the donors. After template switching added a universal primer site, the resulting cDNA carried unique molecular identifiers. TCRdb re-analysed the 5' RACE reads in MiXCR, keeping a single row per CDR3 protein. The sample records about 1.7 million distinct CDR3 sequences, about 30% being singletons. This clonotype was recorded a few times. Its antigen is still unknown. Trimming left V 3 bases short and J 0 bases short, with 17 bases between. Germline values: CDR1 MDHEN, CDR2 SYDVKM. CDR3 size: 18 residues. The sequenced sample consisted of cord blood. V usage is TRBV28 and J usage is TRBJ2-2; D is ambiguous. The sequence came from a newborn girl in good health. This CDR3 reads CASSFPSTYRANTGELFF. The CDR3 DNA is TGTGCCAGCAGTTTCCCGAGCACATATCGCGCGAACACCGGGGAGCTGTTTTTT. Looking up the rest from reference TRBV28 and TRBJ2-2 gives the full variable domain: DVKVTQSSRYLVKRTGEKVFLECVQDMDHENMFWYRQDPGLGLRLIYFSYDVKMKEKGDIPEGYSVSREKKERFSLILESASTNQTSMYLCASSFPSTYRANTGELFFGEGSRLTVL.